These 8 T cell receptor beta chains originate from one sample sequenced in a study of tumour-infiltrating T cells in Burkitt lymphoma. Data came from immunoSEQ multiplex PCR; TCRdb stores just in-frame clones and leaves some out. The sample consists of 2,000 to 2,500 clones, over 12% of them appearing once. Sequenced material: tumor tissue from a relapse. The receptors originated from a human donor with relapsed Burkitt lymphoma.

This clone was picked up a small number of times. The V call is TRBV30, the J call TRBJ2-7; 10 nucleotides match TRBD1. Germline values: CDR1 GTSNPN, CDR2 SVGIG (reference sequence). V trimming: 1 base; J trimming: 3 bases; junction bases outside the gene matches: 3. The CDR3 has 14 residues. DNA of the CDR3: TGTGCCTGGAGTGCCAGGACAGGGGGCTACGAGCAGTACTTC. The encoded protein is CAWSARTGGYEQYF.

The chain carries TRBV5-1 and TRBJ2-7; D might be TRBD1 or TRBD2, each matching 5 bases. Germline loops: CDR1 SGHRS, CDR2 YFSETQ. V was shortened by 0 bases and J by 2 bases, with 9 bases between the two germline ends. The CDR3 has 14 amino acids. CDR3 sequence reads: CASSLGDDPYEQYF. The CDR3 DNA sequence: TGCGCCAGCAGCTTGGGGGACGACCCCTACGAGCAGTACTTC.

This chain joins TRBV5-1 and TRBJ1-2; D unclear. V lost 1 base and J lost 0, with 4 bases in between. Germline values: CDR1 SGHRS, CDR2 YFSETQ. The CDR3 runs 13 residues. In DNA form, the CDR3 reads TGCGCCAGCAGCTTGCTTGCTAACTATGGCTACACCTTC. It encodes CASSLLANYGYTF.

This clone was counted only a few times. The chain employs TRBV25-1 and TRBJ1-1; a weak D match, TRBD1 (5 bases). This CDR3 is 12 amino acids long. The ends were cut back, 7 bases at V and 5 bases at J, with 11 bases in the middle. Looked up from germline, CDR1 is MGHDK and CDR2 is SYGVNS. The CDR3: CASTFGGTEAFF. In nucleotides, the CDR3 is TGTGCCAGCACCTTCGGGGGAACTGAAGCTTTCTTT.

The gene calls are TRBV14 and TRBJ2-5; the match to TRBD2 covers 11 bases. This CDR3 has 17 amino acids. The V segment lost 1 base and the J segment 3 bases; nucleotides outside the gene matches: 7. CDR1 and CDR2 from the germline V gene are SGHDN and FVKESK. CDR3 amino acids: CASSQGAGTSGEETQYF. The CDR3, as DNA: TGTGCCAGCAGCCAAGGAGCAGGGACTAGCGGAGAAGAGACCCAGTACTTC.

In its sample, this clone was seen a few times. This chain joins TRBV13 and TRBJ1-2; weak D call: TRBD1 (6 bases). Trimming took off 5 bases at V and 6 bases at J, with 10 bases between the two ends. The CDR3 is made up of 12 amino acids. Per the germline V gene, CDR1 is PRHDT and CDR2 is FYEKMQ (reference sequence). The CDR3 bases are TGTGCCAGCAGCCCGAGGGGGGATGGCTACACCTTC. This codes for CASSPRGDGYTF.

This clone has only a few counts. The chain carries TRBV2 and TRBJ2-2; 7 bases match TRBD2. The germline V gene has CDR1 SNHLY and CDR2 FYNNEI. With 8 bases clipped from V and 2 bases from J, the junction kept 2 bases outside the gene matches. CDR3 size: 13 residues. CDR3 loop: CASGLENTGELFF. DNA of the CDR3: TGTGCCAGCGGACTAGAAAACACCGGGGAGCTGTTTTTT.

The rearrangement links TRBV11-2 to TRBJ1-2; no definite D call. The CDR3 is 14 residues long. Germline V gene sequence: CDR1 SGHAT, CDR2 FQNNGV. V lost 2 bases and J lost 8, with 15 bases in between. The CDR3 spells CASSLPLAPGGYTF. CDR3 bases: TGTGCCAGCAGCTTACCGCTGGCCCCGGGGGGCTACACCTTC.